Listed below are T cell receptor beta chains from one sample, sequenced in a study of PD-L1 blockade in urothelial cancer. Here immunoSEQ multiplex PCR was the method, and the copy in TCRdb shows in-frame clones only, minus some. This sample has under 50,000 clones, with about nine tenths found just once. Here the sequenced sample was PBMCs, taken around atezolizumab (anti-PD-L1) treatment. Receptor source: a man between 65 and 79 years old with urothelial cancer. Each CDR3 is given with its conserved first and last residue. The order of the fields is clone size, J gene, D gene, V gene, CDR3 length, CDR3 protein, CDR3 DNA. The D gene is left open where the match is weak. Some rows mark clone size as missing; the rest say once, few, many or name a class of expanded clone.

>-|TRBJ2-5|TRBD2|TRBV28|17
CASSFVSTSGRSETQYF
TGTGCCAGCAGTTTCGTCTCCACTAGCGGGAGAAGCGAGACCCAGTACTTC
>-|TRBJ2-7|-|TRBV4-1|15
CASSQAEQKVYEQYF
TGCGCCAGCAGCCAAGCGGAACAGAAAGTCTACGAGCAGTACTTC
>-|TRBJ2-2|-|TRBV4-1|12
CASSQVGRELFF
TGCGCCAGCAGCCAAGTGGGGCGGGAGCTGTTTTTT
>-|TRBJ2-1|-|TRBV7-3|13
CASSSTNYNEQFF
TGTGCCAGCAGCTCTACTAACTACAATGAGCAGTTCTTC
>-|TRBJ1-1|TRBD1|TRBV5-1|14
CASSLDREYTEAFF
TGCGCCAGCAGCTTAGACAGGGAGTACACTGAAGCTTTCTTT
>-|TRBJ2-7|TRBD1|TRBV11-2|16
CASSPGPGTGWGEQYF
TGTGCCAGCAGCCCAGGTCCCGGGACAGGGTGGGGAGAGCAGTACTTC
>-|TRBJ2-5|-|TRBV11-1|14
CASSDTGLQFGQYF
TGTGCCAGCAGCGATACGGGACTGCAGTTTGGCCAGTACTTC
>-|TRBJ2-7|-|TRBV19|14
CATQGQSGSYEQYF
TGTGCCACCCAGGGCCAATCAGGCTCCTACGAGCAGTACTTC
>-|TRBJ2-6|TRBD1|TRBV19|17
CASRTGQADSGANVLTF
TGTGCCAGTAGAACGGGACAGGCCGACTCTGGGGCCAACGTCCTGACTTTC
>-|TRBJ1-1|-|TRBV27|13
CASSPIARVGAFF
TGTGCCAGCAGCCCCATCGCGAGGGTGGGAGCTTTCTTT
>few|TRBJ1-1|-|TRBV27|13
CASSLGQNTEAFF
TGTGCCAGCAGTTTGGGACAGAACACTGAAGCTTTCTTT
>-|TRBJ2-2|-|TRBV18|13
CASSPQDTGELFF
TGTGCCAGCTCACCCCAGGACACCGGGGAGCTGTTTTTT
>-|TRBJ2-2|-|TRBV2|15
CASSAGNGNTGELFF
TGTGCCAGCAGTGCCGGGAATGGGAACACCGGGGAGCTGTTTTTT
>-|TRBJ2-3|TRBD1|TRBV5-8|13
CASSRQGAWTQYF
TGTGCCAGCAGCCGACAGGGGGCGTGGACGCAGTATTTT
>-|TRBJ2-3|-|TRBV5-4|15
CASSLAGPSTDTQYF
TGTGCCAGCAGCTTGGCCGGTCCAAGCACAGATACGCAGTATTTT
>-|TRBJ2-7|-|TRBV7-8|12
CASSYTGNEQYF
TGTGCCAGCAGCTATACAGGGAACGAGCAGTACTTC
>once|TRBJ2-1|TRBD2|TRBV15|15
CATSMGLADFNEQFF
TGTGCCACCAGCATGGGACTAGCGGATTTTAATGAGCAGTTCTTC
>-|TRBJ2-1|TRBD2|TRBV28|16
CASSRAGTSGGHEQFF
TGTGCCAGCAGTCGAGCCGGGACTAGCGGAGGGCATGAGCAGTTCTTC
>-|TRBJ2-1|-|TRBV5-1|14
CASSGRTDNNEQFF
TGCGCCAGCAGCGGACGGACAGACAACAATGAGCAGTTCTTC
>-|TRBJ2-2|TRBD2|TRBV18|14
CASSPTSGAGELFF
TGTGCCAGCTCACCAACTAGCGGTGCCGGGGAGCTGTTTTTT
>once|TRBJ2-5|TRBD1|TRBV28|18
CASSWVWDRVGDQETQYF
TGTGCCAGCAGTTGGGTTTGGGACAGGGTAGGCGACCAAGAGACCCAGTACTTC
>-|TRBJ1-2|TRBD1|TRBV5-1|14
CASSLTGTDYGYTF
TGCGCCAGCAGCCTCACCGGGACAGACTATGGCTACACCTTC
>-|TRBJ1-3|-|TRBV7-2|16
CASSLSRISQSSTIYF
TGTGCCAGCAGCTTATCGAGGATTAGTCAGTCATCCACCATATATTTT
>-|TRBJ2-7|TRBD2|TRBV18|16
CASSPRVAGGPSEQYF
TGTGCCAGCTCACCACGGGTAGCGGGAGGGCCGAGTGAGCAGTACTTC
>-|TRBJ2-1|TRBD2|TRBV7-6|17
CASSLGLTSGREDEQFF
TGTGCCAGCAGCTTAGGTCTGACTAGCGGGAGAGAGGATGAGCAGTTCTTC
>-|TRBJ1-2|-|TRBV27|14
CASSYGGGNYGYTF
TGTGCCAGCAGTTATGGGGGAGGTAACTATGGCTACACCTTC
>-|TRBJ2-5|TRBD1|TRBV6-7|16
CASSFKSDRGQETQYF
TGTGCCAGCAGCTTCAAGTCGGACAGGGGTCAAGAGACCCAGTACTTC
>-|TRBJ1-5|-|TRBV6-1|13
CASSDRWNQPQHF
TGTGCCAGCAGTGACCGGTGGAATCAGCCCCAGCATTTT
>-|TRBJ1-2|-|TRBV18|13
CASSPPGGYGYTF
TGTGCCAGCTCACCGCCGGGCGGGTACGGCTACACCTTC
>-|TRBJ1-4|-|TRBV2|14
CASTVLTTNEKLFF
TGTGCCAGCACGGTTTTAACAACTAATGAAAAACTGTTTTTT
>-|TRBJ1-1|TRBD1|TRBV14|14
CASSQVGTGPEAFF
TGTGCCAGCAGCCAAGTGGGGACAGGGCCTGAAGCTTTCTTT
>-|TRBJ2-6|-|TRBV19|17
CASSISQGSSGANVLTF
TGTGCCAGTAGTATAAGTCAGGGGAGCTCTGGGGCCAACGTCCTGACTTTC
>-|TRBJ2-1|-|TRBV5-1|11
CASSLVDEQFF
TGCGCCAGCAGCTTGGTCGATGAGCAGTTCTTC
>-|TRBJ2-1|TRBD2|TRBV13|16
CASSPGLAGVNNEQFF
TGTGCCAGCAGCCCGGGACTAGCGGGAGTAAACAATGAGCAGTTCTTC
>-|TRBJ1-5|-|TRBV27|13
CASSGDNNQPQHF
TGTGCCAGCAGTGGGGACAACAATCAGCCCCAGCATTTT
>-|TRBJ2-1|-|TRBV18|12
CASSPSLNEQFF
TGTGCCAGCTCACCAAGTCTAAATGAGCAGTTCTTC
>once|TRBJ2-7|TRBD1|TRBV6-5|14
CASSYGTGAYEQYF
TGTGCCAGCAGTTACGGGACAGGGGCCTACGAGCAGTACTTC
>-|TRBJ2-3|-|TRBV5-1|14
CASSLETPGDTQYF
TGCGCCAGCAGCTTGGAAACCCCCGGAGATACGCAGTATTTT
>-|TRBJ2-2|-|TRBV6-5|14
CASSRTVGTGELFF
TGTGCCAGCTCCCGTACGGTTGGCACCGGGGAGCTGTTTTTT
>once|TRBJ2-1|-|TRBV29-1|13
CSVSGATYNEQFF
TGCAGCGTTTCAGGGGCTACCTACAATGAGCAGTTCTTC
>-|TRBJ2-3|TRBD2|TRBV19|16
CASSNKREGPTDTQYF
TGTGCCAGTAGTAACAAGCGGGAGGGACCCACAGATACGCAGTATTTT
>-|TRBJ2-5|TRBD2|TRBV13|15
CASSLTSGRGPTQYF
TGTGCCAGCAGCTTAACTAGCGGGAGGGGTCCGACCCAGTACTTC
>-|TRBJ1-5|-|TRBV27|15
CASRPTGQGYQPQHF
TGTGCCAGCAGACCAACAGGGCAGGGTTATCAGCCCCAGCATTTT
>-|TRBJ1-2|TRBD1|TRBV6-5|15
CASSPRQGTGYGYTF
TGTGCCAGCAGCCCCAGACAGGGTACCGGCTATGGCTACACCTTC
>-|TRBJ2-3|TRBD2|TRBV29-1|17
CSVKGTSGRFLTDTQYF
TGCAGCGTAAAAGGGACTAGCGGGAGATTTCTAACAGATACGCAGTATTTT
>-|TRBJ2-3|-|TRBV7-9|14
CASSRELISDTQYF
TGTGCCAGCAGTCGAGAGCTTATCTCGGATACGCAGTATTTT
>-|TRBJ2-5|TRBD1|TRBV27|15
CASSPRQGGQETQYF
TGTGCCAGCAGTCCGAGACAGGGGGGACAAGAGACCCAGTACTTC
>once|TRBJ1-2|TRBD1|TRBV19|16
CASSPGTGGAIYGYTF
TGTGCCAGTAGTCCGGGGACAGGGGGCGCGATCTATGGCTACACCTTC
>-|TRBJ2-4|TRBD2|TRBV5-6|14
CASSGRLAGGVQYF
TGTGCCAGCAGCGGTCGACTAGCGGGAGGGGTTCAGTACTTC
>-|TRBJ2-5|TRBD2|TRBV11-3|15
CASSATSGRGETQYF
TGTGCCAGCAGCGCGACTAGCGGGAGGGGAGAGACCCAGTACTTC
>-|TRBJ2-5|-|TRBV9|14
CASTPGFKGETQYF
TGTGCCAGCACCCCGGGATTCAAGGGCGAGACCCAGTACTTC
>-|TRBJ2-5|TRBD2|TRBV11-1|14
CASSLGTSFETQYF
TGTGCCAGCAGCTTAGGGACTAGCTTTGAGACCCAGTACTTC
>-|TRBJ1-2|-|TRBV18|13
CASSRNNRDGYTF
TGTGCCAGCTCAAGAAACAACAGGGATGGCTACACCTTC